The clone carrying this TCR beta chain was seen a handful of times. Its specificity is unknown. This record comes from a study of CD8 T cells in ankylosing spondylitis. Study-level results: Matched ankylosing spondylitis synovial fluid reportedly contained a significantly enriched population of disease-linked clones.

TCRdb called the 5' RACE reads again in MiXCR, with one record for every CDR3 protein. This sample has roughly 35,000 distinct CDR3 sequences, with about 15% found just once. Germline values: CDR1 SGHKS, CDR2 YYEKEE (reference sequence). The CDR3 has 13 residues. V lost 0 bases and J lost 5, with 8 bases in between. The sample was blood. The rearrangement links TRBV5-5 to TRBJ2-5; D unclear. The receptor was derived from a male donor with ankylosing spondylitis or in good health (not recorded which). Written as DNA, the CDR3 is TGTGCCAGCAGCTTGGGTCCATGGGAGACCCAGTACTTC. Its translation: CASSLGPWETQYF.